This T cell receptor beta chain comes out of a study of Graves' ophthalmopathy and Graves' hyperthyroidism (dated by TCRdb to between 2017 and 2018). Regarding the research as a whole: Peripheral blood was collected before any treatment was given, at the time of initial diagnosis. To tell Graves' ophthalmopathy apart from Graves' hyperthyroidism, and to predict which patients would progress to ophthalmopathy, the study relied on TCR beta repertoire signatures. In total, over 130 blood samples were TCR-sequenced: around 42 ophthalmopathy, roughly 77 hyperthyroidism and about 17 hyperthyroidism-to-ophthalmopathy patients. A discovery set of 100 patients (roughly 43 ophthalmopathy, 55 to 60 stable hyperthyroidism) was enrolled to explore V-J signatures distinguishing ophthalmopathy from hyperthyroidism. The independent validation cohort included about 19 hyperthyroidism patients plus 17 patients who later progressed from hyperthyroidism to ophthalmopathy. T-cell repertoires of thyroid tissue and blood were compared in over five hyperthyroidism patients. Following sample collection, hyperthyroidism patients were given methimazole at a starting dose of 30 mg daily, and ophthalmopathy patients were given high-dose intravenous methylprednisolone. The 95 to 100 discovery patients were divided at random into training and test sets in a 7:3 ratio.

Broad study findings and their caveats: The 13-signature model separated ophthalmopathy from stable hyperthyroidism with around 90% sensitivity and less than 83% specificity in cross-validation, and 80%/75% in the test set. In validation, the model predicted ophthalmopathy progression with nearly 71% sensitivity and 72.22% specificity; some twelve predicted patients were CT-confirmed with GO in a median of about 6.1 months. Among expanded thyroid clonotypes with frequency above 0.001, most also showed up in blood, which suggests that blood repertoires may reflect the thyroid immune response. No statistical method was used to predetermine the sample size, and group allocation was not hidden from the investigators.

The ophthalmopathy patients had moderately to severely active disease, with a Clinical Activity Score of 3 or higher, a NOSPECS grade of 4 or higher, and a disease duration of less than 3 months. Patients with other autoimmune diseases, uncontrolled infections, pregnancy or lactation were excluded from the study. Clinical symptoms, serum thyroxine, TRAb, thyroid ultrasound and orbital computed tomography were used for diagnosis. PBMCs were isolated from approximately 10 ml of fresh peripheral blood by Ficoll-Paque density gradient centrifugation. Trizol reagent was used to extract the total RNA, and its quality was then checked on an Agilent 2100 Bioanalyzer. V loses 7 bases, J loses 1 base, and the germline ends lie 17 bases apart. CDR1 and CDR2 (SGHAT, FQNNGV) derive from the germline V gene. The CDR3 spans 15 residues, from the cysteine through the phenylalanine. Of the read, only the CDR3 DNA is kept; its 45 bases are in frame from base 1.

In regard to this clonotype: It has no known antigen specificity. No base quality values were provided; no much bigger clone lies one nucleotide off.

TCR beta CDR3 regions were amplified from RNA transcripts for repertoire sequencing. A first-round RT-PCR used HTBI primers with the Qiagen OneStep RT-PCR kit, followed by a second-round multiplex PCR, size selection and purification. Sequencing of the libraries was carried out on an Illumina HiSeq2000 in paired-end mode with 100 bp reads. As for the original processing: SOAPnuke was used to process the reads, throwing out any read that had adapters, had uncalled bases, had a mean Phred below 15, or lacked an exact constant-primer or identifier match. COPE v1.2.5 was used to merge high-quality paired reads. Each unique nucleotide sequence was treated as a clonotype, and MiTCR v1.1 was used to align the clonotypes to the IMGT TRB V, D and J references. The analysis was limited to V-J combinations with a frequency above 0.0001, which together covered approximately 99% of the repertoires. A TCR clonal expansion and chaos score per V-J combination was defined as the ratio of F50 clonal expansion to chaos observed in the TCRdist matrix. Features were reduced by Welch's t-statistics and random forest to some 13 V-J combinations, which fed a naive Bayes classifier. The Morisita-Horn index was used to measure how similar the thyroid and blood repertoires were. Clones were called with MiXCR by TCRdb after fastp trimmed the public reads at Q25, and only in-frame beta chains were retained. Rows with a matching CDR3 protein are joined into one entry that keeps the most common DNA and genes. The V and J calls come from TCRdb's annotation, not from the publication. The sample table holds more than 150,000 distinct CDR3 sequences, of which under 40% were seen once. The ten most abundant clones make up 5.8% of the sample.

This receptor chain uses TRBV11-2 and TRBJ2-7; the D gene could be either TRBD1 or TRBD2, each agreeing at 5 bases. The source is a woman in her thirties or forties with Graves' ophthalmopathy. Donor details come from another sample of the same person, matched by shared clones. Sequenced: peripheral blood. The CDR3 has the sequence CASNDPGRISYEQYF. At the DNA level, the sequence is TGTGCCAGCAACGATCCGGGACGGATTTCCTACGAGCAGTACTTC.